These 15 T cell receptor beta chains share one sample of origin, sequenced in a study of technical replicates of blood from a handful of donors. The table came from immunoSEQ multiplex PCR; TCRdb's copy has only in-frame clones and leaves some out. In the table there are fewer than 45,000 clones, over 95% of which are singletons. The sample taken for sequencing was T cells isolated from PBMCs. The receptors derive from a human donor in good health.

Only one count was recorded for this clone. The chain combines TRBV7-8 with TRBJ1-4; D not certain. CDR1 and CDR2 from the germline V gene are SGHVS and FQNEAQ. CDR3 length: 12 residues. V lost 2 bases and J lost 13, with 11 bases in between. The CDR3 spells CASSLKEASLFF. Here the CDR3 DNA reads TGTGCCAGCAGCTTAAAGGAGGCGTCACTGTTTTTT.

The chain combines TRBV29-1 with TRBJ2-2; 8 bases match TRBD2. Germline V lookup: CDR1 SQVTM, CDR2 ANQGSEA. V shed 7 bases and J 6 bases; nucleotides not matched to a gene: 7. This CDR3 is 13 amino acids long. DNA of the CDR3: TGCAGCGGGGTAATTAGCGGGGCCGGGGAGCTGTTTTTT. Translated, it gives CSGVISGAGELFF.

The rearrangement joins TRBV30 to TRBJ1-1; 9 bases are shared with TRBD1. Germline CDR1 reads GTSNPN; CDR2 reads SVGIG (reference sequence). The CDR3 is made up of 12 amino acids. V was pared by 6 bases and J by 8 bases, with 7 bases of the junction left unmatched. Here the CDR3 DNA reads TGTGCCTGCTCTGCTGGGACAGGGGAAGCTTTCTTT. It specifies CACSAGTGEAFF.

This clone was seen a single time. This chain uses TRBV29-1 with TRBJ2-1; 9 bases are a match to TRBD2. Germline V CDR1 and CDR2: SQVTM, ANQGSEA. There are 14 residues in the CDR3. With V trimmed by 2 bases and J by 7 bases, 6 bases remained unmatched. This CDR3 reads CSVEPLAGFNEQFF. Written as DNA, the CDR3 is TGCAGCGTTGAACCCCTAGCGGGATTTAATGAGCAGTTCTTC.

The chain combines TRBV18 with TRBJ1-1; D unclear. V lost 5 bases, J lost 6 bases, and 19 bases lay in between. CDR1 is KGHSH and CDR2 is LQKENI in the germline V gene. The CDR3 spans 15 residues. Here the CDR3 reads CASSGNHFSAAEAFF. For the CDR3, the DNA is TGTGCCAGCTCAGGAAATCATTTCTCAGCGGCTGAAGCTTTCTTT.

This clone showed up just once. The J gene is TRBJ2-5, the V gene TRBV9, with 9 bases that match TRBD1. CDR1 is SGDLS, CDR2 YYNGEE, per germline. CDR3 length equals 15 residues. V lost 3 bases to trimming and J lost 4 bases; unmatched junction nucleotides: 7. The CDR3 coding sequence is TGTGCCAGCAGCGCGCGGACAGGGGAGGGAGAGACCCAGTACTTC. It yields the protein CASSARTGEGETQYF. Filled out from reference TRBV9 and TRBJ2-5, the complete variable domain reads DSGVTQTPKHLITATGQRVTLRCSPRSGDLSVYWYQQSLDQGLQFLIQYYNGEERAKGNILERFSAQQFPDLHSELNLSSLELGDSALYFCASSARTGEGETQYFGPGTRLLVL.

This chain joins TRBV7-2 and TRBJ2-7, with D unresolved. Looked up from germline, CDR1 is SGHTA and CDR2 is FQGNSA. V lost 1 base, J lost 0 bases, and 13 bases lay in between. The CDR3 sequence is 16 residues long. The DNA for the CDR3 is TGTGCCAGCAGCTTAGGTCCCCAGGTCAGCTCCTACGAGCAGTACTTC. Translation: CASSLGPQVSSYEQYF.

This clone was counted a single time. The rearrangement joins TRBV25-1 to TRBJ2-7; 7 bases fit TRBD1. Germline CDR1 MGHDK, CDR2 SYGVNS. This CDR3 is 15 amino acids long. After removal of 0 bases from V and 3 bases from J, the junction contained 5 bases not matched to a gene. The CDR3 nucleotides are TGTGCCAGCAGTGAATACAGGACAGGATTCTACGAGCAGTACTTC. Amino acids: CASSEYRTGFYEQYF.

The rearrangement joins TRBV5-4 to TRBJ2-2, with D possibly called TRBD1 or TRBD2 (5 bases each). V gave up 7 bases and J gave up 2 bases, with 18 bases separating them. The CDR3 spans 16 residues. Germline CDR1 is SGHNT and CDR2 is YYREEE (reference sequence). CDR3 in DNA: TGTGCCAGCGGCCTGGGACGCGGGCTTAACACCGGGGAGCTGTTTTTT. Amino acids: CASGLGRGLNTGELFF.

Here the CDR3 DNA reads TGTGCCAGCAGTCCCGGGTTCGTCTATGGCTACACCTTC. This codes for CASSPGFVYGYTF. The V and J genes are TRBV6-5 and TRBJ1-2, with D unclear. V lost 5 bases and J lost 4, with 11 bases in between. The CDR3 length is 13 residues. The germline V gene has CDR1 MNHEY and CDR2 SVGAGI.

The gene calls are TRBV30 and TRBJ2-1; TRBD2 matches at 8 bases. There are 14 residues in the CDR3. Germline-derived CDR1 and CDR2 are GTSNPN and SVGIG (reference sequence). Trimming cost V 4 bases and J 9 bases; bases outside gene matches: 11. For the CDR3, the DNA is TGTGCCTGGACCCGGCAGCGGGAGATTGGTGAGCAGTTCTTC. It specifies CAWTRQREIGEQFF.

V and J are TRBV2 and TRBJ2-7; D possibly corresponds to TRBD2 (6 bases). Deletions cut 7 bases from V and 2 bases from J, with 12 bases between. Germline-derived CDR1 and CDR2 are SNHLY and FYNNEI. This CDR3 has 13 residues. This chain's CDR3 is CASIGGVPYEQYF. Here the CDR3 DNA reads TGTGCCAGCATTGGAGGGGTCCCCTACGAGCAGTACTTC.

This clone was recorded once. The chain carries TRBV30 and TRBJ2-1; 8 nucleotides align to TRBD2. V shed 0 bases and J 0 bases; nucleotides not matched to a gene: 13. Germline V gives CDR1 GTSNPN, CDR2 SVGIG (reference sequence). This CDR3 has 19 residues. CDR3 sequence reads: CAWSVVASGYYSSYNEQFF. The DNA for the CDR3 is TGTGCCTGGAGTGTAGTGGCTAGCGGGTATTATAGCTCCTACAATGAGCAGTTCTTC.

The genes are TRBV28 and TRBJ2-1; perhaps TRBD2 as D (5 bases). The germline CDR1 and CDR2 sequences are MDHEN and SYDVKM. The CDR3 runs to 14 residues. The V and J ends lost 7 bases and 4 bases respectively, with 14 bases between them. For the CDR3, the DNA is TGTGCCAGCAAGGCGTGGGAGAGTTACAATGAGCAGTTCTTC. Translation: CASKAWESYNEQFF.

The V call is TRBV6-1, the J call TRBJ2-7; 9 bases line up with TRBD2. Germline CDR1 and CDR2: MNHNS and SASEGT. CDR3 length equals 13 residues. The V segment lost 4 bases and the J segment 3 bases; nucleotides outside the gene matches: 1. The CDR3 region has the DNA TGTGCCAGCAGTGGACTAGCGGTCTACGAGCAGTACTTC. Amino acid sequence: CASSGLAVYEQYF.